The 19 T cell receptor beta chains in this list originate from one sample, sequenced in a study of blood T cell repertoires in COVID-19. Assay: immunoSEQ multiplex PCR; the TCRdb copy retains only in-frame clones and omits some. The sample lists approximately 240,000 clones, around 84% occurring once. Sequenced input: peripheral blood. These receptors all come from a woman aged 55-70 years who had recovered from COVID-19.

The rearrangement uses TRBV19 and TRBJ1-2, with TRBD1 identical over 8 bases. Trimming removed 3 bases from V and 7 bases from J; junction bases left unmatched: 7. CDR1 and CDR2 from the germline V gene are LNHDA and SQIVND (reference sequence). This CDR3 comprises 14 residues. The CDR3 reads CASSIFRGQVGYTF. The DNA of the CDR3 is TGTGCCAGTAGTATTTTCAGGGGGCAAGTTGGCTACACCTTC.

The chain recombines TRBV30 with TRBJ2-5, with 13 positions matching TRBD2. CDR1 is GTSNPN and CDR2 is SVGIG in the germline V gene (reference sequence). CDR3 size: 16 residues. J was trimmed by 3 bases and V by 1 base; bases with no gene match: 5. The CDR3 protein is CAWSGGLAGVKETQYF. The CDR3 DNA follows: TGTGCCTGGAGTGGAGGACTAGCGGGGGTCAAAGAGACCCAGTACTTC.

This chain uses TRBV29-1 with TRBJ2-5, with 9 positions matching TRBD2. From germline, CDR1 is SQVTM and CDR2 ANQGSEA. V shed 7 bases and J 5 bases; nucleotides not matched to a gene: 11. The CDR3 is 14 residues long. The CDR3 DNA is TGCAGCGCCGACATAGGACTAGCGAGGGAGACCCAGTACTTC. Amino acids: CSADIGLARETQYF. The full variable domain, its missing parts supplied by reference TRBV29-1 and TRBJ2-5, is SAVISQKPSRDICQRGTSLTIQCQVDSQVTMMFWYRQQPGQSLTLIATANQGSEATYESGFVIDKFPISRPNLTFSTLTVSNMSPEDSSIYLCSADIGLARETQYFGPGTRLLVL.

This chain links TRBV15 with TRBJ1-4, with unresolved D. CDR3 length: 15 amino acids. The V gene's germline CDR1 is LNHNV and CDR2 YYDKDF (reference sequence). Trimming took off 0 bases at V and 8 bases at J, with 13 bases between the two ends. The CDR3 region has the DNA TGTGCCACCAGCAGAGATCTGCAGTTGGGCGAAAAACTGTTTTTT. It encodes CATSRDLQLGEKLFF. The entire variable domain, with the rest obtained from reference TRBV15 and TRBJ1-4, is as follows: DAMVIQNPRYQVTQFGKPVTLSCSQTLNHNVMYWYQQKSSQAPKLLFHYYDKDFNNEADTPDNFQSRRPNTSFCFLDIRSPGLGDTAMYLCATSRDLQLGEKLFFGSGTQLSVL.

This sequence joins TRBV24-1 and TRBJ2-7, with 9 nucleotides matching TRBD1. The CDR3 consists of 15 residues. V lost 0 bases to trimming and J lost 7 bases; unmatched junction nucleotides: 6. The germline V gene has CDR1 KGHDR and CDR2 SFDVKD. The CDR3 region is CATSDLRDRVGEQYF. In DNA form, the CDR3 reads TGTGCCACCAGTGATTTGCGGGACAGGGTGGGGGAGCAGTACTTC.

The CDR3 DNA is TGTGCCAGCAGTTTACTTGGTGGCAATCAGCCCCAGCATTTT. It encodes CASSLLGGNQPQHF. This sequence joins TRBV6-6 and TRBJ1-5; D gene unclear. V was shortened by 4 bases and J by 2 bases, with 9 bases between the two germline ends. The CDR3 covers 14 residues. The germline gives CDR1 MNHNY, CDR2 SVGAGI (reference sequence).

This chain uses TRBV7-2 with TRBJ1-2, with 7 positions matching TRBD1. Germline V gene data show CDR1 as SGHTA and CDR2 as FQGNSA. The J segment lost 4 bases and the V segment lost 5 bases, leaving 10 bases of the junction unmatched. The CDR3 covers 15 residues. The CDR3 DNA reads TGTGCCAGCAGCACGTCGGGACAGTCCAGCTATGGCTACACCTTC. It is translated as CASSTSGQSSYGYTF.

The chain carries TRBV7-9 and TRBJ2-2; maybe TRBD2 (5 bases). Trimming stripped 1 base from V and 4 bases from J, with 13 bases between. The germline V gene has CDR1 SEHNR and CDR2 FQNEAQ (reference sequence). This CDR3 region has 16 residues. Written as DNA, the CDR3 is TGTGCCAGCAGCTTAGAACGGACCGCGGGCACCGGGGAGCTGTTTTTT. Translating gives CASSLERTAGTGELFF.

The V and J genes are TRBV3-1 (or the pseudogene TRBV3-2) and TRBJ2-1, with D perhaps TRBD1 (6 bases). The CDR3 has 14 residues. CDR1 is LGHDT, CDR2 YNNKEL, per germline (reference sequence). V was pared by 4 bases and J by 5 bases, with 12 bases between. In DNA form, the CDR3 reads TGTGCCAGCAGCCTCGGGACATCCCACAATGAGCAGTTCTTC. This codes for CASSLGTSHNEQFF.

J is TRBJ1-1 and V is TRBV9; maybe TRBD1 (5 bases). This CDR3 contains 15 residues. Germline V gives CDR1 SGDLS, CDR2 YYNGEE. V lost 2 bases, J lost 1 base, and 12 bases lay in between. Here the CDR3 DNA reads TGTGCCAGCAGCGTGGAGGGCAGGGAGAACACTGAAGCTTTCTTT. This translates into CASSVEGRENTEAFF.

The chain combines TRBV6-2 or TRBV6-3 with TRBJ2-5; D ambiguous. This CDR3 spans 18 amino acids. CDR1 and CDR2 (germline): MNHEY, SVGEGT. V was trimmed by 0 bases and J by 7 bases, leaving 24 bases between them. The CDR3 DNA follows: TGTGCCAGCAGTTACTCCCCTCCTCGCATGGGCCCGACCGGGACCCAGTACTTC. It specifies CASSYSPPRMGPTGTQYF.

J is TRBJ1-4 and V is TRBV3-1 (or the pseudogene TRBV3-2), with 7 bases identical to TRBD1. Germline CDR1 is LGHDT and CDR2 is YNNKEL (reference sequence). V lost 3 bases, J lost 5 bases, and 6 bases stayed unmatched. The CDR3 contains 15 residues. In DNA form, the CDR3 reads TGTGCCAGCAGCCATTCCGGGACAGAGAATGAAAAACTGTTTTTT. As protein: CASSHSGTENEKLFF.

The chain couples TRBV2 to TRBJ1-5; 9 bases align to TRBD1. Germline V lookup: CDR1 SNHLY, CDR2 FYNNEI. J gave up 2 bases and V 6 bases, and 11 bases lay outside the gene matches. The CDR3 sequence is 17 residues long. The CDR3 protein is CASSWNRGRSGNQPQHF. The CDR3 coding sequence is TGTGCCAGCAGCTGGAACAGGGGGCGCTCGGGCAATCAGCCCCAGCATTTT.

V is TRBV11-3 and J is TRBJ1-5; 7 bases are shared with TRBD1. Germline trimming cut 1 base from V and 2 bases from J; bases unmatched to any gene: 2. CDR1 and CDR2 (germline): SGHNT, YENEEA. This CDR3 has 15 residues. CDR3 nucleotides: TGTGCCAGCAGCTTAGTAGGACAGGGCAATCAGCCCCAGCATTTT. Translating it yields CASSLVGQGNQPQHF.

CDR3 sequence (DNA): TGTGCCAGCAGTGAAGAGAGGGATACGCAGTATTTT. Translated, it gives CASSEERDTQYF. This rearrangement joins TRBV2 to TRBJ2-3; D gene uncertain. The CDR3 extends over 12 amino acids. V was clipped by 1 base and J by 6 bases, with 5 bases between them. CDR1 and CDR2 from the germline V gene are SNHLY and FYNNEI.

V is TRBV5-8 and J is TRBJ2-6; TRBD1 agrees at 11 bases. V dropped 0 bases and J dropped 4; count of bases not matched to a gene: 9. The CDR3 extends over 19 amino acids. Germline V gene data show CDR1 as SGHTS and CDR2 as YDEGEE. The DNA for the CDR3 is TGTGCCAGCAGCTTGGATTTCTTGGACAGGGGGCCCGGGGCCAACGTCCTGACTTTC. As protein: CASSLDFLDRGPGANVLTF.

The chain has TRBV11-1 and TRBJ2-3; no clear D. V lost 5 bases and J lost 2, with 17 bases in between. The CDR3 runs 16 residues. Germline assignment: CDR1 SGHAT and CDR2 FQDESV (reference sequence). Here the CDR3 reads CASSPSYSLYTDTQYF. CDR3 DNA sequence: TGTGCCAGCAGCCCTTCCTACTCGCTTTACACAGATACGCAGTATTTT.

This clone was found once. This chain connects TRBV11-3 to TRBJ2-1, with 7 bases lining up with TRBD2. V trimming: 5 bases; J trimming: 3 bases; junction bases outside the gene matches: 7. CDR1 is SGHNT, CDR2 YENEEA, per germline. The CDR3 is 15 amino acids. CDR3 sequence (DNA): TGTGCCAGCAGCCCGCGGGGGAACGACTACAATGAGCAGTTCTTC. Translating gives CASSPRGNDYNEQFF.

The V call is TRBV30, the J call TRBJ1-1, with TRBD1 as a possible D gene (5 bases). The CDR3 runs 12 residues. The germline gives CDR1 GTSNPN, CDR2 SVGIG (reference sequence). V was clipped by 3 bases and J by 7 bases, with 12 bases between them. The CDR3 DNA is TGTGCCTGGAGCCTGGGGCCTGGTGAAGCTTTCTTT. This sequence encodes CAWSLGPGEAFF.